What follows are 19 T cell receptor beta chains derived from one specimen sequenced in a study of shared clonotypes between healthy human individuals. Measured with immunoSEQ multiplex PCR; TCRdb has only the in-frame clones, and not every one. The table records 650,000 to 800,000 clones, 92% of them present only once. Terminally differentiated effector memory CD45RA+ cells were excluded from the naive CD8 cells, which were CD45RO-negative and positively selected for CCR7. Sequenced: naive CD8+ T cells sorted from blood. These receptors came from a man between 25 and 39 years old in good health.

The chain combines TRBV7-9 with TRBJ1-3, with D unresolved. V gave up 5 bases and J gave up 0 bases, with 11 bases separating them. The CDR3 totals 15 residues. CDR1 SEHNR and CDR2 FQNEAQ come from the germline V gene (reference sequence). The CDR3 loop is CASSLRSSSGNTIYF. For the CDR3, the DNA is TGTGCCAGCAGCCTCAGGTCGAGCTCTGGAAACACCATATATTTT.

Of note for this clone: The junction does not match germline at one end; this may be a read error. The chain has TRBV13 and TRBJ2-7, with D tentatively TRBD2 (6 bases). Germline loops: CDR1 PRHDT, CDR2 FYEKMQ (reference sequence). The CDR3 length is 11 residues. This chain's CDR3 is CASSFRDSPHF. CDR3 coding DNA: TGTGCCAGCAGCTTCCGGGACTCCCCACACTTC.

The sample holds a few counts of this clone. The CDR3 spells CAWSPDRGLTEAFF. CDR3 DNA sequence: TGTGCCTGGAGTCCGGACAGGGGGTTAACTGAAGCTTTCTTT. The V and J genes are TRBV30 and TRBJ1-1, with 10 bases identical to TRBD1. CDR1 and CDR2 from the germline V gene are GTSNPN and SVGIG (reference sequence). This CDR3 has 14 residues. The trim removed 2 bases at V and 5 bases at J, leaving 5 bases unmatched.

This chain joins TRBV7-9 and TRBJ2-7, with D unresolved. The length of the CDR3 is 15 residues. Between the trimmed V and J ends, which lost 5 bases and 2 bases, there was a span of 16 bases. The V gene's germline CDR1 is SEHNR and CDR2 FQNEAQ (reference sequence). The CDR3 loop is CASSPPDQHPYEQYF. CDR3 DNA sequence: TGTGCCAGCAGCCCGCCGGATCAGCACCCCTACGAGCAGTACTTC.

This chain uses TRBV11-2 with TRBJ2-5, with a possible D match to TRBD2 (6 bases). The J call is doubtful: the DNA matches TRBJ2-7 better. Germline lookup yields CDR1 SGHAT and CDR2 FQNNGV. This CDR3 comprises 14 residues. In nucleotides, the CDR3 is TGTGCCAGCAGCTTTTTTAGCGGCAGCTACGAGCAGTACTTC. It codes for CASSFFSGSYEQYF.

The sample holds one count of this clone. The chain employs TRBV2 and TRBJ2-1; TRBD2 matches 13 bases. The V segment lost 6 bases and the J segment 5 bases; nucleotides outside the gene matches: 13. This CDR3 has 18 amino acids. CDR1 is SNHLY and CDR2 is FYNNEI in the germline V gene. CDR3 region: CASRGLAGTQKTNNEQFF. The CDR3 DNA is TGTGCCAGCAGGGGACTAGCGGGAACCCAAAAAACGAACAATGAGCAGTTCTTC.

The chain combines TRBV30 with TRBJ2-3, with TRBD1 identical over 9 bases. Germline CDR1 and CDR2: GTSNPN and SVGIG (reference sequence). The CDR3 extends over 17 amino acids. Trimming at V came to 7 bases and at J to 4 bases, leaving 18 bases not matched to a gene. This CDR3 reads CASSSGTGLMVADTQYF. The CDR3 DNA is TGTGCCTCTTCATCCGGGACAGGGTTAATGGTGGCAGATACGCAGTATTTT. Complete variable domain (other parts from reference TRBV30 and TRBJ2-3): SQTIHQWPATLVQPVGSPLSLECTVEGTSNPNLYWYRQAAGRGLQLLFYSVGIGQISSEVPQNLSASRPQDRQFILSSKKLLLSDSGFYLCASSSGTGLMVADTQYFGPGTRLTVL.

V usage is TRBV13 and J usage is TRBJ2-5; unclear D gene. There are 14 residues in the CDR3. V lost 5 bases and J lost 5, with 15 bases in between. Germline V lookup: CDR1 PRHDT, CDR2 FYEKMQ (reference sequence). The CDR3 nucleotides read TGTGCCAGCAGCCTTACAGCGTATACGGAGACCCAGTACTTC. Its protein product is CASSLTAYTETQYF.

The sample holds one count of this clone. The chain is built from TRBV7-9 and TRBJ1-5; no clear D. The germline V gene has CDR1 SEHNR and CDR2 FQNEAQ (reference sequence). V shed 5 bases and J shed 5 bases, with 13 bases lying between them. The CDR3 length is 14 residues. The CDR3, as DNA: TGTGCCAGCAGCCTCGGGCCGCCTGATCAGCCCCAGCATTTT. The encoded protein is CASSLGPPDQPQHF. The full variable domain, its missing parts supplied by reference TRBV7-9 and TRBJ1-5, is DTGVSQNPRHKITKRGQNVTFRCDPISEHNRLYWYRQTLGQGPEFLTYFQNEAQLEKSRLLSDRFSAERPKGSFSTLEIQRTEQGDSAMYLCASSLGPPDQPQHFGDGTRLSIL.

The chain carries TRBV5-1 and TRBJ2-2; 10 nucleotides agree with TRBD2. Trimming removed 2 bases from V and 2 bases from J; junction bases left unmatched: 6. The CDR3 extends over 17 amino acids. Germline V gene data show CDR1 as SGHRS and CDR2 as YFSETQ. CDR3 in amino acids: CASSFGLAGANTGELFF. CDR3 in DNA: TGCGCCAGCAGCTTTGGCCTAGCGGGGGCCAACACCGGGGAGCTGTTTTTT.

The chain recombines TRBV27 with TRBJ2-1; D may be TRBD2 (6 bases). The CDR3 extends over 13 amino acids. Germline V CDR1 and CDR2: MNHEY, SMNVEV (reference sequence). V was clipped by 6 bases and J by 9 bases, with 15 bases between them. For the CDR3, the DNA is TGTGCCAGCAGCGACGGAGGGAGGCGTGAGCAGTTCTTC. This translates into CASSDGGRREQFF.

This chain connects TRBV5-6 to TRBJ2-7; D is possibly TRBD1 (5 bases). CDR3 length equals 14 residues. Trimming took off 1 base at V and 3 bases at J, with 11 bases between the two ends. Germline CDR1 is SGHDT and CDR2 is YYEEEE. CDR3 loop: CASSLSLTDYEQYF. The CDR3 DNA sequence: TGTGCCAGCAGCTTGTCCCTGACAGACTACGAGCAGTACTTC.

The rearrangement uses TRBV4-1 and TRBJ2-3; either TRBD1 or TRBD2 may fit D (5 bases each). CDR3 size: 15 residues. The ends were cut back, 1 base at V and 4 bases at J, with 12 bases in the middle. Germline V lookup: CDR1 MGHRA, CDR2 YSYEKL. The CDR3 loop is CASSQANRGPDTQYF. CDR3 bases: TGCGCCAGCAGCCAAGCGAACCGGGGCCCAGATACGCAGTATTTT.

This rearrangement joins TRBV27 to TRBJ2-7, with TRBD1 as a possible D gene (5 bases). The CDR3 is 13 residues long. Per the germline V gene, CDR1 is MNHEY and CDR2 is SMNVEV (reference sequence). V shed 5 bases and J shed 4 bases, with 12 bases lying between them. CDR3 residues: CASSDSLGYEQYF. The CDR3 region has the DNA TGTGCCAGCAGTGACAGTTTGGGGTACGAGCAGTACTTC.

The count of this clone is one. The V gene is TRBV29-1, the J gene TRBJ2-7; no definite D call. CDR1 and CDR2 from the germline V gene are SQVTM and ANQGSEA. The CDR3 totals 11 residues. The V gene lost 5 bases and the J gene lost 2 bases, with 7 bases spanning the gap. CDR3 DNA: TGCAGCGTTTTCGGAGCCTACGAGCAGTACTTC. It is translated as CSVFGAYEQYF.

This clone appeared once. This sequence joins TRBV4-2 and TRBJ2-7, with 8 bases aligning to TRBD2. CDR1 and CDR2 from the germline V gene are LGHNA and YNFKEQ. The CDR3 consists of 14 residues. Trimming removed 3 bases from V and 0 bases from J; junction bases left unmatched: 1. Here the CDR3 reads CASSHGTSSYEQYF. In DNA form, the CDR3 reads TGTGCCAGCAGCCACGGGACTAGCTCCTACGAGCAGTACTTC.

Comments on this clone: The sample contains more than one DNA sequence encoding this CDR3. For the CDR3, the DNA is TGCAGCGTTGTGGGGGGCACCTACGAGCAGTACTTC. Amino acid sequence: CSVVGGTYEQYF. The rearrangement uses TRBV29-1 and TRBJ2-7; either TRBD1 or TRBD2 may supply D (6 bases each). Trimming took 4 bases from V and 2 from J, leaving 9 bases between them. There are 12 residues in the CDR3. From germline, CDR1 is SQVTM and CDR2 ANQGSEA.

The CDR3 region is CASSTTGRSQQFF. DNA for the CDR3: TGTGCCAGCAGCACAACCGGGAGGTCTCAGCAGTTCTTC. The gene calls are TRBV27 and TRBJ2-1, with TRBD2 identical over 7 bases. Germline V CDR1 and CDR2: MNHEY, SMNVEV (reference sequence). This CDR3 contains 13 residues. J lost 11 bases, V lost 6 bases, and 10 bases had no gene match.

V is TRBV27 and J is TRBJ2-1, with 13 bases identical to TRBD2. From germline, CDR1 is MNHEY and CDR2 SMNVEV (reference sequence). The CDR3 covers 15 residues. V lost 4 bases and J lost 12; bases outside the gene matches: 9. Here the CDR3 reads CASSSPGLAGMAQFF. DNA of the CDR3: TGTGCCAGCAGTTCCCCGGGACTAGCGGGAATGGCGCAGTTCTTC.